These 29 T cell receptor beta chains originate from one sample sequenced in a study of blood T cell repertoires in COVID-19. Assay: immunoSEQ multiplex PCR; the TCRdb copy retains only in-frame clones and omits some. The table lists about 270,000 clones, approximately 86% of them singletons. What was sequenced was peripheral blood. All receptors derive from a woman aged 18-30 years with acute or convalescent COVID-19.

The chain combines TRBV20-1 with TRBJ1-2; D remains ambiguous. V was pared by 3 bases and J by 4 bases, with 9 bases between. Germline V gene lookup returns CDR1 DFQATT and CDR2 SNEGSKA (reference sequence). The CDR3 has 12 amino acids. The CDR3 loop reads CSASGGFYGYTF. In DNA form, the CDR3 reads TGCAGTGCTAGTGGAGGGTTCTATGGCTACACCTTC.

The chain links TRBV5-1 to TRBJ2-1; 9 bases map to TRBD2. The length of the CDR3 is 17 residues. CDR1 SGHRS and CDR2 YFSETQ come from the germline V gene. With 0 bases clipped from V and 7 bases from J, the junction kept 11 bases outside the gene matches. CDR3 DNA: TGCGCCAGCAGCTTGGCTGCGGGAGGGCCTAGTAGGAATGAGCAGTTCTTC. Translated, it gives CASSLAAGGPSRNEQFF.

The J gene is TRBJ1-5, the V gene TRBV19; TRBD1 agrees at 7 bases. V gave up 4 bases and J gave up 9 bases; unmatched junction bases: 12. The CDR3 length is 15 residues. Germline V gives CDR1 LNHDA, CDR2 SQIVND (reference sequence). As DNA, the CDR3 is TGTGCCAGTAGTACAAACAGGGGTGCTGGGGCGCCCCAGCATTTT. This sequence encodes CASSTNRGAGAPQHF. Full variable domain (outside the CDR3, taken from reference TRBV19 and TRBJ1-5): DGGITQSPKYLFRKEGQNVTLSCEQNLNHDAMYWYRQDPGQGLRLIYYSQIVNDFQKGDIAEGYSVSREKKESFPLTVTSAQKNPTAFYLCASSTNRGAGAPQHFGDGTRLSIL.

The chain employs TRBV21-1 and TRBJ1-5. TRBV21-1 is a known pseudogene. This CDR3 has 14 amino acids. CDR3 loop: CASSREPGNQPQHF. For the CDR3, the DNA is TGTGCCAGCAGCAGAGAACCGGGAAATCAGCCCCAGCATTTT.

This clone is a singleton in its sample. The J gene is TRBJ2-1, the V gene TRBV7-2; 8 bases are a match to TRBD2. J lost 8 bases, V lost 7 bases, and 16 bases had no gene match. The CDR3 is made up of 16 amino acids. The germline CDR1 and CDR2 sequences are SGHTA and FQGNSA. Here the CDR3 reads CASTKTGGGRFYEQFF. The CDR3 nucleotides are TGTGCCAGCACCAAGACTGGGGGCGGGAGGTTTTATGAGCAGTTCTTC.

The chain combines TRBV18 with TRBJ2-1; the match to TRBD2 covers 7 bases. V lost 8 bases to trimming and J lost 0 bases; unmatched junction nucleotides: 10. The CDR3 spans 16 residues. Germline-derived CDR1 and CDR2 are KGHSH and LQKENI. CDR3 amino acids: CASQRLAQSSYNEQFF. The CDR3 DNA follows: TGTGCCAGCCAAAGACTAGCCCAGAGCTCCTACAATGAGCAGTTCTTC.

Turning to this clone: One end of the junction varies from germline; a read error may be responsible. CDR3 residues: CASSPGDEKLFF. CDR3 nucleotides: TGTGCTAGCAGTCCAGGGGACGAAAAACTGTTTTTT. The chain links TRBV25-1 to TRBJ1-4; TRBD1 is a possible D gene (6 bases). This CDR3 spans 12 amino acids. Looked up from germline, CDR1 is MGHDK and CDR2 is SYGVNS.

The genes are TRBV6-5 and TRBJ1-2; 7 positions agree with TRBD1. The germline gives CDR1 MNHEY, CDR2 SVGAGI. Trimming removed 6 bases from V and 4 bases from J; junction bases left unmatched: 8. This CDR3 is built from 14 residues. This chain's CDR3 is CASRGKTGIYGYTF. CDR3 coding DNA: TGTGCCAGCAGGGGAAAGACAGGGATCTATGGCTACACCTTC.

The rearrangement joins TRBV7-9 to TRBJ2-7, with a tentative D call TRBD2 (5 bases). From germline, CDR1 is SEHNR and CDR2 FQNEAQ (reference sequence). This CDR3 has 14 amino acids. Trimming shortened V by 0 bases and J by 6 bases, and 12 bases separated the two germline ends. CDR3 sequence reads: CASSLAGSEREQYF. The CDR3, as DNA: TGTGCCAGCAGCTTAGCAGGGAGTGAACGCGAGCAGTACTTC.

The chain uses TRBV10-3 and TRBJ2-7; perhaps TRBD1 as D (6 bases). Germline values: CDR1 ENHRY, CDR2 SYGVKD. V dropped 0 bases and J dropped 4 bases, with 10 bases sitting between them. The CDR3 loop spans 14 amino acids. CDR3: CAISESGQSYEQYF. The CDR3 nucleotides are TGTGCCATCAGTGAGTCCGGACAGTCGTACGAGCAGTACTTC.

As DNA, the CDR3 is TGTGCCAGCAGCGTAAACTCGTTAGATACGCAGTATTTT. Protein: CASSVNSLDTQYF. The chain is built from TRBV7-2 and TRBJ2-3; no clear D gene. CDR1 and CDR2 from the germline V gene are SGHTA and FQGNSA. Trimming removed 5 bases from V and 5 bases from J, with 11 bases in between. The CDR3 runs to 13 residues.

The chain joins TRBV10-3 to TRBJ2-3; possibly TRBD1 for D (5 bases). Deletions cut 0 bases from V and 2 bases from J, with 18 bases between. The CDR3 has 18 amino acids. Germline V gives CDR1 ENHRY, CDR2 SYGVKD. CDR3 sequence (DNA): TGTGCCATCAGTGAGTCGGGGCGGCAGGGATCCTTCACAGATACGCAGTATTTT. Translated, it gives CAISESGRQGSFTDTQYF.

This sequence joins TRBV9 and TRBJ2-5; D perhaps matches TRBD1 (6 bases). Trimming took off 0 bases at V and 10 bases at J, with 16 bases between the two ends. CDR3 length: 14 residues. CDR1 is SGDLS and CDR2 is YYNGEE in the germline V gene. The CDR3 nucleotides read TGTGCCAGCAGCGTAGGCTTAAGGGGGATCAGCCAGTACTTC. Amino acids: CASSVGLRGISQYF. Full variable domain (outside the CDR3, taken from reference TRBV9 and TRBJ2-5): DSGVTQTPKHLITATGQRVTLRCSPRSGDLSVYWYQQSLDQGLQFLIQYYNGEERAKGNILERFSAQQFPDLHSELNLSSLELGDSALYFCASSVGLRGISQYFGPGTRLLVL.

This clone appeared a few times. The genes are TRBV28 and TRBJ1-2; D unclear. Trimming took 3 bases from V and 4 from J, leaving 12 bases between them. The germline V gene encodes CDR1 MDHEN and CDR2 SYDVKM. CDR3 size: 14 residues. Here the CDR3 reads CASSLNPRGYGYTF. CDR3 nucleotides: TGTGCCAGCAGTTTGAATCCACGAGGCTATGGCTACACCTTC.

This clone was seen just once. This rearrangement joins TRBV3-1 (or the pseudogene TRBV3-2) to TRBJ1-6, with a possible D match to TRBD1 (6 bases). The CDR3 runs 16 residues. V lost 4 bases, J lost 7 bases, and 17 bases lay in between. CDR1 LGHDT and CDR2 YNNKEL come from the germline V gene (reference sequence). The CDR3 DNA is TGTGCCAGCAGCCTATGGTCAGGGGCGATAAATTCACCCCTCCACTTT. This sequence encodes CASSLWSGAINSPLHF.

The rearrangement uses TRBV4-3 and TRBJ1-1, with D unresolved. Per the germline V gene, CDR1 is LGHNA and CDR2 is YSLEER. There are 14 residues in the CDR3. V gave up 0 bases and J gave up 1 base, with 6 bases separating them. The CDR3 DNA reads TGCGCCAGCAGCCAAGACGGGAGGAACACTGAAGCTTTCTTT. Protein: CASSQDGRNTEAFF.

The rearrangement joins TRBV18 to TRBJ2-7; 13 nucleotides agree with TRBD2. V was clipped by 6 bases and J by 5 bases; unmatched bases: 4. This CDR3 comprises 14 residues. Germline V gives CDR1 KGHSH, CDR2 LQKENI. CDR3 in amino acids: CASSGLAGADEQYF. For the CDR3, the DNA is TGTGCCAGCTCTGGACTAGCGGGAGCAGACGAGCAGTACTTC.

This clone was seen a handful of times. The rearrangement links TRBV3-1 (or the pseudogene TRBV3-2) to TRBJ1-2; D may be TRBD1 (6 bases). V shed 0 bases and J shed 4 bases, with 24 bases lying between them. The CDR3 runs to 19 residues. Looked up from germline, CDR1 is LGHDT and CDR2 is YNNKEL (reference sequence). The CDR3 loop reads CASSQDSGQTKHSIYGYTF. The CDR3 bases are TGTGCCAGCAGCCAAGATTCAGGACAGACTAAACATTCAATCTATGGCTACACCTTC.

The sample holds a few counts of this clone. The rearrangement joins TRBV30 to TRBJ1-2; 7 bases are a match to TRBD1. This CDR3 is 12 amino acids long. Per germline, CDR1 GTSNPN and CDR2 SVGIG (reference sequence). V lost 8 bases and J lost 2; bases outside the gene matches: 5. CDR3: CASNRGNYGYTF. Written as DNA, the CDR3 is TGTGCCAGCAACAGGGGAAACTATGGCTACACCTTC.

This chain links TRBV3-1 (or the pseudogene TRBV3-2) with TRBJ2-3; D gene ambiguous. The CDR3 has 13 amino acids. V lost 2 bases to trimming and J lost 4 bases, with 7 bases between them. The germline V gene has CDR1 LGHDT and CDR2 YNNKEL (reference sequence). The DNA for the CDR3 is TGTGCCAGCAGCCAATACGCGGCAGATACGCAGTATTTT. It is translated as CASSQYAADTQYF.

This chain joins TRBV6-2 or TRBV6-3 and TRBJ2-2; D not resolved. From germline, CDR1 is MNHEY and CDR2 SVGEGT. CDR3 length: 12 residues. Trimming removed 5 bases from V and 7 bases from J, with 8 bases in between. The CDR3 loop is CASSPLGGELFF. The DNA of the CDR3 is TGTGCCAGCAGTCCCCTCGGCGGGGAGCTGTTTTTT.

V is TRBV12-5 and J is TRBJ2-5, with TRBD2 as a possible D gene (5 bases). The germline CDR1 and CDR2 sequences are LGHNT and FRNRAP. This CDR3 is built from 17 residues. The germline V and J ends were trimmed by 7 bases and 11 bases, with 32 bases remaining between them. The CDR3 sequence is CASAPEHLAVGLQYQYF. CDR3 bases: TGTGCTAGTGCTCCGGAGCATCTAGCCGTAGGACTTCAGTATCAGTACTTC.

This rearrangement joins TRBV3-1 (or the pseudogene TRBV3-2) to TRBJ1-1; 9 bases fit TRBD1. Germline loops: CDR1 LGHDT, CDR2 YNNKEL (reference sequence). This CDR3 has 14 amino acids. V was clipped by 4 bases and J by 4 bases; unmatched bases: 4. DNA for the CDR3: TGTGCCAGCAGCCGCTTACAGGGGGCCACTGAAGCTTTCTTT. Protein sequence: CASSRLQGATEAFF.

CDR3 sequence (DNA): TGCGCCAGCAGCTTGGCGGCTGGAAACACCATATATTTT. This translates into CASSLAAGNTIYF. The V gene is TRBV5-1, the J gene TRBJ1-3; no clear D. The CDR3 length is 13 residues. Looked up from germline, CDR1 is SGHRS and CDR2 is YFSETQ. V lost 0 bases to trimming and J lost 2 bases, with 3 bases between them.

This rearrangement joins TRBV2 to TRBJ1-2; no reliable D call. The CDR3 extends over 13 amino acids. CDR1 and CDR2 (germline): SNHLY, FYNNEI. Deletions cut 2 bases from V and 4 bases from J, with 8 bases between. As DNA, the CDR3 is TGTGCCAGCAGTGAACGGGTTGCCTATGGCTACACCTTC. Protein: CASSERVAYGYTF.

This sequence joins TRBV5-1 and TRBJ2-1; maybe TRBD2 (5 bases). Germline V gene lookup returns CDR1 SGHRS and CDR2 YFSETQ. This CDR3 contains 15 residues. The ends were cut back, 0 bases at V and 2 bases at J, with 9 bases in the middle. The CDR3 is CASSLVSEPYNEQFF. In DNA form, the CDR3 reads TGCGCCAGCAGCTTGGTTAGCGAACCCTACAATGAGCAGTTCTTC.

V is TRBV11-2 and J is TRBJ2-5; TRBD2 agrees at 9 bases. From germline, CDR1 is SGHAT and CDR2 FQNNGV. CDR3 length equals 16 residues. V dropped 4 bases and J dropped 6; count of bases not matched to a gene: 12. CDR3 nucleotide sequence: TGTGCCAGCAGCTCCCATTTAGCGGGAGAAGGGAAGACCCAGTACTTC. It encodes CASSSHLAGEGKTQYF.

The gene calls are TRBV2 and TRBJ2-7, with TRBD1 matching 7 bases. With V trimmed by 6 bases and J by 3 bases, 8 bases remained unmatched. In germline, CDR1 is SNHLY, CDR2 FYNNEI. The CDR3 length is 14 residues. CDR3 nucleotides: TGTGCCAGCAGAGTGACAGGGATGGTCTACGAGCAGTACTTC. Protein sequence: CASRVTGMVYEQYF.

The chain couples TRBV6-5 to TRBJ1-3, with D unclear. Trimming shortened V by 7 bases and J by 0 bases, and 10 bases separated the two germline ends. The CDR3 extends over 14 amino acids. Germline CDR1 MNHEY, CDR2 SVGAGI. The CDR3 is CASKPVFSGNTIYF. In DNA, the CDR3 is TGTGCCAGCAAACCGGTTTTCTCTGGAAACACCATATATTTT.